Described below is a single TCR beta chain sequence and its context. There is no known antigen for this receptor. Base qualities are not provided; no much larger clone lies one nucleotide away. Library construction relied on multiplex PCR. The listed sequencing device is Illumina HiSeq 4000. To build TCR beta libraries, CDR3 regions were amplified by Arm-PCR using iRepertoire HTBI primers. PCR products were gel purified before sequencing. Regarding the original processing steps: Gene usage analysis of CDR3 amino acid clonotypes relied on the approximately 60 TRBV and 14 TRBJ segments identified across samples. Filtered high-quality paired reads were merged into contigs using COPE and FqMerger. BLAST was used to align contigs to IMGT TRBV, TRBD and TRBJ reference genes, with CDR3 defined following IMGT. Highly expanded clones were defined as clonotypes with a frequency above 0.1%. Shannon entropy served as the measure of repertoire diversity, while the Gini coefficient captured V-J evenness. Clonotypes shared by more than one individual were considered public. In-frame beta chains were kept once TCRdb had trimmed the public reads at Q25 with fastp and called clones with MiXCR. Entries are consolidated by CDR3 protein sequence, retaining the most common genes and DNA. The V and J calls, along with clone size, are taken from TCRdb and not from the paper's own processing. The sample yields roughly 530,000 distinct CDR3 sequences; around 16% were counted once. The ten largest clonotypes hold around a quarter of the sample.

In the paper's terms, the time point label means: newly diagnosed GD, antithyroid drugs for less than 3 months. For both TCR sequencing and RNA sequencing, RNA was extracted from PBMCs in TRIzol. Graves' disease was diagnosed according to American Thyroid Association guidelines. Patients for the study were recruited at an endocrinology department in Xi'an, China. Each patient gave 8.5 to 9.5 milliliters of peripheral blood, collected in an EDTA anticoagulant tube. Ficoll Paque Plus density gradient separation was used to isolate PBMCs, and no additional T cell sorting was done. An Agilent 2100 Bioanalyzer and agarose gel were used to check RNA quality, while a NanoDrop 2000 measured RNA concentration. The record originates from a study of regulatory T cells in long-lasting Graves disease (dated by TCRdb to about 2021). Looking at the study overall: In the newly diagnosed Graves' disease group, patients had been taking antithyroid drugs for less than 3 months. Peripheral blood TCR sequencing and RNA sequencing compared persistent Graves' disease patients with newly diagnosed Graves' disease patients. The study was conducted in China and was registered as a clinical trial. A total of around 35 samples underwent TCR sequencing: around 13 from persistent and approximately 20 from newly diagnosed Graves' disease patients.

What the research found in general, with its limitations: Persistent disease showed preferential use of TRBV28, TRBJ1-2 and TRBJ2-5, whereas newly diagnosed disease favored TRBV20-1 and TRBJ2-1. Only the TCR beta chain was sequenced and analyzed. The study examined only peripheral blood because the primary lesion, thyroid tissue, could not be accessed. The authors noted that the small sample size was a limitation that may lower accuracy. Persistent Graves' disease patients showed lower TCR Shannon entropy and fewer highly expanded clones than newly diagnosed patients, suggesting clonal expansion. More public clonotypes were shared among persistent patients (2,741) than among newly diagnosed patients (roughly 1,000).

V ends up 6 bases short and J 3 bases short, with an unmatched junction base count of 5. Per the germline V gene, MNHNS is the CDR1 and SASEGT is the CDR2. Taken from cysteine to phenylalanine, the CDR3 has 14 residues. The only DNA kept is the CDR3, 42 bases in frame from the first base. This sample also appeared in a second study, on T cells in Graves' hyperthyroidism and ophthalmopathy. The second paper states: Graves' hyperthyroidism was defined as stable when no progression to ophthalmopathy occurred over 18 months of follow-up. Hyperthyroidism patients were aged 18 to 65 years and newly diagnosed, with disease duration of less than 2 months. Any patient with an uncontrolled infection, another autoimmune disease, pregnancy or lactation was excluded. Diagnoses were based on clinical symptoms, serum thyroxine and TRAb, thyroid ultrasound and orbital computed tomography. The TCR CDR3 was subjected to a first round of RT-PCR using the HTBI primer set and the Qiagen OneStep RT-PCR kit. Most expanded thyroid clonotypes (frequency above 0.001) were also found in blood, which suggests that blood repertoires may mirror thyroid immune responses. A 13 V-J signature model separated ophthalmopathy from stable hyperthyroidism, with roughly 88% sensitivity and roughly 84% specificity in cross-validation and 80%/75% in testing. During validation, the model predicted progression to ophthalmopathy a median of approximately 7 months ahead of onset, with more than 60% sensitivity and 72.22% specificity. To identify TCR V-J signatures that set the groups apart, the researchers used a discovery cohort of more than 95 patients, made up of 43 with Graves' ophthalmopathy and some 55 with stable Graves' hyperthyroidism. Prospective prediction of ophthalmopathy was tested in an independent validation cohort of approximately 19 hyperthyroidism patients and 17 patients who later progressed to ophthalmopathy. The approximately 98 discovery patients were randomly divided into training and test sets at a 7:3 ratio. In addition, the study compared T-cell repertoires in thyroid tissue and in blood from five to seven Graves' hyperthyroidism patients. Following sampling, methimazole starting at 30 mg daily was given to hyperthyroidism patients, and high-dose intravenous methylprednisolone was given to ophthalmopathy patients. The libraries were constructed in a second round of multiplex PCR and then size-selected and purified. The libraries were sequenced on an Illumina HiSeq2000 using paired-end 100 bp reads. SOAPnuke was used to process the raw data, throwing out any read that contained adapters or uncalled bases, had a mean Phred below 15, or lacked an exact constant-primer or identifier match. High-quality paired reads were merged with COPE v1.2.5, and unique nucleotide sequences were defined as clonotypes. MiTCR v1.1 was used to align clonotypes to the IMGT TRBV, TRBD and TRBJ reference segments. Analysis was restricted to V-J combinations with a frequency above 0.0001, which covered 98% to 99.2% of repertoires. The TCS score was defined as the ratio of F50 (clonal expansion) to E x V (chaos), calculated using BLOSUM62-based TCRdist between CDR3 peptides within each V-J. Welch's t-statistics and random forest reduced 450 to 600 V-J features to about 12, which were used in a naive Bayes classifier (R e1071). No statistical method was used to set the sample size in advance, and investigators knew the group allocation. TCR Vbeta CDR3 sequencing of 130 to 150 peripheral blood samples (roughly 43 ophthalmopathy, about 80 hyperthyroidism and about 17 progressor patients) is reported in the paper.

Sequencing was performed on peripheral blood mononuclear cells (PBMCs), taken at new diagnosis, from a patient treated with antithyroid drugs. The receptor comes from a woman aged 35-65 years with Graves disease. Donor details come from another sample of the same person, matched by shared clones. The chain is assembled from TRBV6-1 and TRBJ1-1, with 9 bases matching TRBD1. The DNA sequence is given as TGTGCCAGCAGAACAGGGGGCGCCTACACTGAAGCTTTCTTT. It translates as CASRTGGAYTEAFF.